The 19 T cell receptor beta chains below come from one sample, sequenced in a study of technical replicates of blood from several donors. This table comes from immunoSEQ multiplex PCR, and its TCRdb copy is limited to in-frame clones, with some not included. The sample yields 70,000 to 85,000 clones, 97% seen once. Sequenced input: T cells isolated from PBMCs. Receptor source: a human donor in good health.

The genes are TRBV6-1 and TRBJ1-1, with unresolved D. The length of the CDR3 is 14 residues. The germline gives CDR1 MNHNS, CDR2 SASEGT. V lost 0 bases, J lost 0 bases, and 5 bases lay in between. CDR3 loop: CASSEATVNTEAFF. The CDR3 coding sequence is TGTGCCAGCAGTGAAGCCACAGTGAACACTGAAGCTTTCTTT.

This clone was seen only once. The rearrangement joins TRBV13 to TRBJ1-4, with D unclear. V lost 2 bases and J lost 9, with 4 bases in between. CDR1 and CDR2 from the germline V gene are PRHDT and FYEKMQ (reference sequence). The CDR3 length is 11 residues. The CDR3 protein is CASSLNKKLFF. The CDR3 region has the DNA TGTGCCAGCAGCTTAAATAAAAAACTGTTTTTT.

Regarding this clone: Other DNA sequences within the sample encode an identical CDR3. The chain uses TRBV27 and TRBJ1-1; tentatively, D is TRBD1 (5 bases). V gave up 2 bases and J gave up 2 bases, with 6 bases separating them. The germline V gene encodes CDR1 MNHEY and CDR2 SMNVEV (reference sequence). CDR3 length: 13 residues. The CDR3 protein is CASSLQGNTEAFF. CDR3 nucleotides: TGTGCCAGCAGTTTACAGGGTAACACTGAAGCTTTCTTT.

The chain has TRBV11-3 and TRBJ2-3, with a weak D call TRBD1 (6 bases). Trimming took off 3 bases at V and 3 bases at J, with 7 bases between the two ends. CDR1 SGHNT and CDR2 YENEEA come from the germline V gene. The CDR3 has 13 amino acids. CDR3 DNA: TGTGCCAGCAGCTTTCAGGGGACAGATACGCAGTATTTT. This translates into CASSFQGTDTQYF. Full variable domain (rest looked up from reference TRBV11-3 and TRBJ2-3): EAGVVQSPRYKIIEKKQPVAFWCNPISGHNTLYWYLQNLGQGPELLIRYENEEAVDDSQLPKDRFSAERLKGVDSTLKIQPAELGDSAVYLCASSFQGTDTQYFGPGTRLTVL.

This chain connects TRBV28 to TRBJ2-7; possibly TRBD1 for D (6 bases). The CDR3 is 15 amino acids. V was cut by 5 bases and J by 2 bases, with 16 bases left in between. Germline lookup yields CDR1 MDHEN and CDR2 SYDVKM. Here the CDR3 DNA reads TGTGCCAGCAGTCTACAGGGAAAAGGCCCCTACGAGCAGTACTTC. This codes for CASSLQGKGPYEQYF.

V and J are TRBV6-1 and TRBJ1-4, with a possible D match to TRBD1 (6 bases). Deletions cut 1 base from V and 4 bases from J, with 16 bases between. This CDR3 comprises 17 residues. Germline V gives CDR1 MNHNS, CDR2 SASEGT. The CDR3 spells CASSEDRQRTVNEKLFF. The CDR3 DNA reads TGTGCCAGCAGTGAAGATAGGCAGAGGACAGTTAATGAAAAACTGTTTTTT.

The chain joins TRBV5-1 to TRBJ1-5; D unclear. V lost 0 bases and J 2 bases, leaving 9 bases between the germline ends. Germline-derived CDR1 and CDR2 are SGHRS and YFSETQ. CDR3 length: 15 amino acids. The CDR3 DNA reads TGCGCCAGCAGCTTGGGAGGGCAGGGCAATCAGCCCCAGCATTTT. This translates into CASSLGGQGNQPQHF.

The rearrangement links TRBV5-1 to TRBJ1-1, with a weak D call TRBD1 (5 bases). This CDR3 region has 13 residues. Germline-derived CDR1 and CDR2 are SGHRS and YFSETQ. The V and J ends lost 6 bases and 4 bases respectively, with 13 bases between them. CDR3 amino acids: CASIGGTSTEAFF. CDR3 sequence (DNA): TGCGCCAGCATCGGGGGTACCAGCACTGAAGCTTTCTTT.

V and J are TRBV6-5 and TRBJ1-2; no reliable D call. Looked up from germline, CDR1 is MNHEY and CDR2 is SVGAGI. V dropped 0 bases and J dropped 7 bases, with 9 bases sitting between them. This CDR3 contains 13 residues. The CDR3 coding sequence is TGTGCCAGCAGTTACTCGCCCGACTTTGGCTACACCTTC. As protein: CASSYSPDFGYTF.

The chain couples TRBV4-1 to TRBJ2-3; 9 bases are shared with TRBD1. The CDR3 has 17 amino acids. Germline CDR1 and CDR2: MGHRA and YSYEKL. The trim removed 3 bases at V and 3 bases at J, leaving 10 bases unmatched. CDR3 amino acids: CASSHARDRVLTDTQYF. The CDR3 region has the DNA TGCGCCAGCAGCCACGCCCGGGACAGGGTTTTGACAGATACGCAGTATTTT.

The chain is built from TRBV6-5 and TRBJ1-3; D call uncertain. Germline-derived CDR1 and CDR2 are MNHEY and SVGAGI. V was shortened by 2 bases and J by 2 bases, with 7 bases between the two germline ends. The CDR3 totals 14 residues. CDR3 bases: TGTGCCAGCAGTTACGGAGATCCTGGAAACACCATATATTTT. This gives the protein CASSYGDPGNTIYF.

This rearrangement joins TRBV28 to TRBJ2-1, with D possibly matching TRBD1 (6 bases). Trimming left V 8 bases short and J 10 bases short, with 15 bases between. Germline V lookup: CDR1 MDHEN, CDR2 SYDVKM. This CDR3 contains 12 residues. CDR3 coding DNA: TGTGCCAGCCGTCTGGGGGCAGGGGAGCAGTTCTTC. Translation: CASRLGAGEQFF.

This rearrangement joins TRBV5-1 to TRBJ2-3, with 7 bases fitting TRBD2. Unmatched junction bases numbered 8, after V lost 5 bases and J lost 2 bases. The CDR3 loop spans 15 amino acids. CDR1 is SGHRS and CDR2 is YFSETQ in the germline V gene. The DNA of the CDR3 is TGCGCCAGCAGTTCCCCTAGCGGAGTCACAGATACGCAGTATTTT. Translation: CASSSPSGVTDTQYF.

V gene TRBV9 combines with J gene TRBJ2-1, with D maybe TRBD2 (7 bases). Looked up from germline, CDR1 is SGDLS and CDR2 is YYNGEE. CDR3 length equals 15 residues. Trimming removed 4 bases at V and 2 bases at J, with 13 bases between. In DNA form, the CDR3 reads TGTGCCAGCAGCCAAGGAGGGGGGGCCTACAATGAGCAGTTCTTC. Translation gives CASSQGGGAYNEQFF.

This sequence joins TRBV30 and TRBJ1-1; D is uncertain. CDR3 length: 13 residues. Looked up from germline, CDR1 is GTSNPN and CDR2 is SVGIG (reference sequence). The germline V and J ends were trimmed by 5 bases and 3 bases, with 13 bases remaining between them. The CDR3 nucleotides read TGTGCCTGGGGAGTACGGGGTTACACTGAAGCTTTCTTT. The encoded protein is CAWGVRGYTEAFF.

This sequence joins TRBV5-1 and TRBJ2-1; 7 bases line up with TRBD1. This CDR3 is built from 18 residues. The ends lost 0 bases at V and 2 bases at J; junction bases unmatched: 11. Germline CDR1 and CDR2: SGHRS and YFSETQ. In DNA form, the CDR3 reads TGCGCCAGCAGCTTGGGCACACGGACAGGTTGGACCTACAATGAGCAGTTCTTC. Translation: CASSLGTRTGWTYNEQFF.

V is TRBV27 and J is TRBJ1-4, with 9 positions matching TRBD1. The CDR3 length is 14 residues. CDR1 MNHEY and CDR2 SMNVEV come from the germline V gene (reference sequence). The V segment lost 6 bases and the J segment 4 bases; nucleotides outside the gene matches: 3. The CDR3 here is CASRPGQGNEKLFF. CDR3 nucleotides: TGTGCCAGCAGACCGGGACAGGGTAATGAAAAACTGTTTTTT.

V is TRBV6-1 and J is TRBJ1-4; D is undetermined. The length of the CDR3 is 15 residues. Trimming took 3 bases from V and 8 from J, leaving 16 bases between them. CDR1 and CDR2 from the germline V gene are MNHNS and SASEGT. CDR3 DNA sequence: TGTGCCAGCAGTGATCCCGGGGAGGCTTGGGAAAAACTGTTTTTT. Translating gives CASSDPGEAWEKLFF.

The V and J genes are TRBV11-3 and TRBJ2-1; 10 bases agree with TRBD2. CDR3 length equals 18 residues. Germline V gene sequence: CDR1 SGHNT, CDR2 YENEEA. Trimming at V came to 7 bases and at J to 2 bases, leaving 14 bases not matched to a gene. The CDR3 loop reads CASTALPTSGMTYNEQFF. Here the CDR3 DNA reads TGTGCCAGCACCGCTCTTCCCACTAGCGGGATGACCTACAATGAGCAGTTCTTC.